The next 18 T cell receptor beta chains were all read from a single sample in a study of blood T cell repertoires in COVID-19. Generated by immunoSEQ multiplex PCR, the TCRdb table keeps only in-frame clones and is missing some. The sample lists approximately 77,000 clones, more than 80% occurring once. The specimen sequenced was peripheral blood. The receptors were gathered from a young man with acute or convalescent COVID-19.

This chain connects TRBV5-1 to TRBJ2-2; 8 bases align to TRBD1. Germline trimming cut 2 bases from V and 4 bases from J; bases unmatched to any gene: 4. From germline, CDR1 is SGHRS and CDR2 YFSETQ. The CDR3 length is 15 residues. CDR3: CASSFVTGATGELFF. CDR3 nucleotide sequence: TGCGCCAGCAGCTTCGTGACAGGGGCCACCGGGGAGCTGTTTTTT.

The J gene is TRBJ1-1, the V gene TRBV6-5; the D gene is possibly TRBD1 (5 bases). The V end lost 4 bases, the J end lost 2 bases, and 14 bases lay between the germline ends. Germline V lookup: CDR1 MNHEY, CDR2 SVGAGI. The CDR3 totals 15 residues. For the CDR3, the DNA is TGTGCCAGCAGTTCCTACGGGGGGGATAACACTGAAGCTTTCTTT. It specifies CASSSYGGDNTEAFF.

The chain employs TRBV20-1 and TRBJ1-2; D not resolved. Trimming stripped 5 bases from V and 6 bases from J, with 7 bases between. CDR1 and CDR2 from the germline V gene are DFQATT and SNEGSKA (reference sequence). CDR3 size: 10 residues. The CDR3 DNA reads TGCAGTGCTCCACTCGATGGCTACACCTTC. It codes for CSAPLDGYTF.

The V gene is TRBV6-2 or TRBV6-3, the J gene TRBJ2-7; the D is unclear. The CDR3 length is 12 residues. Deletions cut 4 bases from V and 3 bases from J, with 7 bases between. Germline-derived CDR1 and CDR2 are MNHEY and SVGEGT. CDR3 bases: TGTGCCAGCAGTTCATACAGCTACGAGCAGTACTTC. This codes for CASSSYSYEQYF.

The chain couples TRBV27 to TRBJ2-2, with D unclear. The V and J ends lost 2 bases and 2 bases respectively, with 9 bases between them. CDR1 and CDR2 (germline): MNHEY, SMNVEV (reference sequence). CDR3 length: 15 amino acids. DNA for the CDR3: TGTGCCAGCAGTTTACTTCGGGTAAACACCGGGGAGCTGTTTTTT. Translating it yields CASSLLRVNTGELFF.

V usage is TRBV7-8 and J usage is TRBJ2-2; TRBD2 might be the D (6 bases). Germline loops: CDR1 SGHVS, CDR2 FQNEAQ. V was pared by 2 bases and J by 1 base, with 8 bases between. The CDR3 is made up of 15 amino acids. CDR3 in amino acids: CASSLLAENTGELFF. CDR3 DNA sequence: TGTGCCAGCAGCTTATTAGCGGAGAACACCGGGGAGCTGTTTTTT.

DNA of the CDR3: TGTGCCAGCAGCTTCCCAGGGATTCGGAATCAAGAGACCCAGTACTTC. This translates into CASSFPGIRNQETQYF. This chain joins TRBV13 and TRBJ2-5; a possible D gene is TRBD1 (5 bases). V gave up 3 bases and J gave up 2 bases, with 16 bases separating them. Germline lookup yields CDR1 PRHDT and CDR2 FYEKMQ (reference sequence). This CDR3 has 16 residues.

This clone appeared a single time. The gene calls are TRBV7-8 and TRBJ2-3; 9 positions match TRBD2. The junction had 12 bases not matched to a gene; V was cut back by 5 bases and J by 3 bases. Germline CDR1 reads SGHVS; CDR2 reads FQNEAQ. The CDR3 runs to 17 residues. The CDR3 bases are TGTGCCAGCAGCCGGGGCGGGGGGGCCAGTTTGACAGATACGCAGTATTTT. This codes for CASSRGGGASLTDTQYF.

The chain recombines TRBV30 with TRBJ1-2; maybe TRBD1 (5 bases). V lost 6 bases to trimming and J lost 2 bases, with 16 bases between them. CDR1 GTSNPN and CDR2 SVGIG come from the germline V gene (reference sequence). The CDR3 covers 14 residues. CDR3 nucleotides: TGTGCCTGCGAGACCTGGGGCAAGAACTATGGCTACACCTTC. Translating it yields CACETWGKNYGYTF.

CDR3 bases: TGTGCCAGCAGTTTATTTGGGGACAGCTATCAGCCCCAGCATTTT. It encodes CASSLFGDSYQPQHF. The chain has TRBV28 and TRBJ1-5; 7 nucleotides match TRBD1. This CDR3 comprises 15 residues. Germline loops: CDR1 MDHEN, CDR2 SYDVKM. V shed 1 base, J shed 5 bases, and the junction held 5 bases outside the gene matches.

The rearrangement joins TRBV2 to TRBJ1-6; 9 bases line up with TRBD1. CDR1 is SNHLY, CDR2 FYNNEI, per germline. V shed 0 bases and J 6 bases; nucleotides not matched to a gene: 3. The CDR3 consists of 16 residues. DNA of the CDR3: TGTGCCAGCAGTGAAGCGGGGGGACAGGGTAATTCACCCCTCCACTTT. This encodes CASSEAGGQGNSPLHF.

DNA for the CDR3: TGTGCCAGCAGCAGCTGGGGACAGTACTACGAGCAGTACTTC. It yields the protein CASSSWGQYYEQYF. This chain links TRBV5-5 with TRBJ2-7; 7 bases are a match to TRBD1. The CDR3 length is 14 residues. In germline, CDR1 is SGHKS, CDR2 YYEKEE (reference sequence). V was pared by 4 bases and J by 3 bases, with 7 bases of the junction left unmatched.

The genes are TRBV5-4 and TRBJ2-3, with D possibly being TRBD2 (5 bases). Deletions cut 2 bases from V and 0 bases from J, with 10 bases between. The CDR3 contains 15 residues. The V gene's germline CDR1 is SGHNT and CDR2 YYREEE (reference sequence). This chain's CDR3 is CASSFWRTSTDTQYF. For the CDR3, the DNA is TGTGCCAGCAGCTTCTGGCGGACTAGCACAGATACGCAGTATTTT.

The DNA for the CDR3 is TGTGCCAGCAGGGACAGGGAGGGAACTGAAGCTTTCTTT. Translating it yields CASRDREGTEAFF. The rearrangement uses TRBV5-4 and TRBJ1-1; 8 nucleotides line up with TRBD1. This CDR3 comprises 13 residues. V lost 5 bases to trimming and J lost 5 bases; unmatched junction nucleotides: 5. Looked up from germline, CDR1 is SGHNT and CDR2 is YYREEE (reference sequence).

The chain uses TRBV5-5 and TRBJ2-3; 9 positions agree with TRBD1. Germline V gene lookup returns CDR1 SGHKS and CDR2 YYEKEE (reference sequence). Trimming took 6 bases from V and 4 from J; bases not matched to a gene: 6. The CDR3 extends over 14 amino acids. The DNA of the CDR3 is TGTGCCAGCACCCGGGGGGACAGGGCAGATACGCAGTATTTT. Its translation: CASTRGDRADTQYF.

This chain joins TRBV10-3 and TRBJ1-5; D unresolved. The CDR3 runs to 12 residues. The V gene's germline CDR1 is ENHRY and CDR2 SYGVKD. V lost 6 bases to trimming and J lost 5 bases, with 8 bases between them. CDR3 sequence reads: CAISPVDQPQHF. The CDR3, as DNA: TGTGCCATCAGCCCAGTCGATCAGCCCCAGCATTTT.

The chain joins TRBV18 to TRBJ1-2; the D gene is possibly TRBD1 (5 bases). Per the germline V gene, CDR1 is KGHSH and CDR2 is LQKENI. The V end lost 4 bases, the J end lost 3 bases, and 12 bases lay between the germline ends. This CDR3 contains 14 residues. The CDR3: CASSQGNQDYGYTF. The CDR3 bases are TGTGCCAGCTCACAGGGGAATCAGGACTATGGCTACACCTTC.

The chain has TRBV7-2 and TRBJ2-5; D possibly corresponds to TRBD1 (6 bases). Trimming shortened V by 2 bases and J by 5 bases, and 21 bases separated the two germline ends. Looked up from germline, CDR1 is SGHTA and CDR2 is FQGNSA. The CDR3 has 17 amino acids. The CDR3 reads CASSLPKNGYRDETQYF. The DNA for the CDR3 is TGTGCCAGCAGCTTACCTAAAAATGGATACAGGGACGAGACCCAGTACTTC.